Each of the 16 T cell receptor beta chains below was sequenced from the same sample in a study of T-cell reconstitution after alpha-beta-depleted transplantation in children. TCRbeta library preparation incorporated unique molecular identifiers. MiXCR, applied by TCRdb to the PCR reads, yields one record per CDR3 protein. The data contain about 340,000 distinct CDR3 sequences, 15% to 20% of them singletons. The specimen comprised PBMCs, mostly from graft donor cells, sampled 360 days after TCRalphabeta/CD19-depleted stem cell transplant. These receptors were collected from a male patient aged 2-15 years who had a stem cell transplant for acute lymphoblastic leukemia, so the T cells may come from the graft donor.

The table lists this clonotype with many counts. For the CDR3, the DNA is TGTGCCAGCAGTTACTCGAGAGACACCGGGGAGCTGTTTTTT. It codes for CASSYSRDTGELFF. V is TRBV6-5 and J is TRBJ2-2; D uncertain. This CDR3 has 14 residues. The germline CDR1 and CDR2 sequences are MNHEY and SVGAGI. V was trimmed by 0 bases and J by 3 bases, leaving 5 bases between them.

This clonotype was recorded a few times. The V gene is TRBV4-1, the J gene TRBJ2-5, with D maybe TRBD2 (7 bases). The CDR3 contains 15 residues. Trimming shortened V by 0 bases and J by 1 base, and 9 bases separated the two germline ends. Germline V gene data show CDR1 as MGHRA and CDR2 as YSYEKL. CDR3 loop: CASSQDRGAQETQYF. The CDR3 bases are TGCGCCAGCAGCCAAGATCGGGGGGCCCAAGAGACCCAGTACTTC.

This clonotype was found many times. This sequence joins TRBV5-1 and TRBJ2-1; TRBD2 aligns across 12 bases. V trimming: 3 bases; J trimming: 12 bases; junction bases outside the gene matches: 10. Germline CDR1 reads SGHRS; CDR2 reads YFSETQ. The CDR3 extends over 15 amino acids. The CDR3 DNA is TGCGCCAGCAGCTCGGGACTAGCGGGTGAAGGGTCGCAGTTCTTC. Its protein product is CASSSGLAGEGSQFF.

This clonotype has ten or more counts. J is TRBJ1-1 and V is TRBV28, with D possibly TRBD1 on 5 matching bases. The CDR3 is made up of 21 amino acids. V was shortened by 1 base and J by 0 bases, with 27 bases between the two germline ends. The germline V gene has CDR1 MDHEN and CDR2 SYDVKM. DNA for the CDR3: TGTGCCAGCAGTTTATCCACTCGGGGTGTGACGGACACAGTAATGAACACTGAAGCTTTCTTT. Translating gives CASSLSTRGVTDTVMNTEAFF.

This clonotype was seen a few times. The chain is built from TRBV15 and TRBJ2-1; D uncertain. The CDR3 extends over 12 amino acids. Trimming removed 3 bases at V and 10 bases at J, with 10 bases between. Germline CDR1 and CDR2: LNHNV and YYDKDF (reference sequence). The CDR3 sequence: CATSRKETEQFF. The CDR3 DNA sequence: TGTGCCACCAGCAGGAAAGAGACAGAGCAGTTCTTC.

V is TRBV28 and J is TRBJ1-4; 10 nucleotides match TRBD1. The CDR3 runs to 16 residues. Trimming took 4 bases from V and 9 from J; bases not matched to a gene: 11. Germline V gene sequence: CDR1 MDHEN, CDR2 SYDVKM. CDR3 residues: CASSSLSGTGVQKLFF. The CDR3 region has the DNA TGTGCCAGCAGTTCGCTATCCGGGACAGGGGTGCAAAAACTGTTTTTT.

The rearrangement joins TRBV27 to TRBJ2-1; 7 positions agree with TRBD2. The CDR3 contains 15 residues. The germline V gene has CDR1 MNHEY and CDR2 SMNVEV (reference sequence). Germline trimming cut 3 bases from V and 4 bases from J; bases unmatched to any gene: 6. DNA for the CDR3: TGTGCCAGCAGTTTGACTAGCTCCTTGTACAATGAGCAGTTCTTC. Its protein product is CASSLTSSLYNEQFF.

The rearrangement joins TRBV14 to TRBJ2-3; no clear D. Per germline, CDR1 SGHDN and CDR2 FVKESK. The CDR3 runs to 15 residues. The ends were cut back, 3 bases at V and 0 bases at J, with 10 bases in the middle. In DNA, the CDR3 is TGTGCCAGCAGCCAGCTAGTGTCTAGCACAGATACGCAGTATTTT. Residues: CASSQLVSSTDTQYF.

The sample holds many counts of this clonotype. The rearrangement uses TRBV10-3 and TRBJ2-1; D is ambiguous. The CDR3 consists of 13 residues. CDR1 and CDR2 (germline): ENHRY, SYGVKD. Trimming took 6 bases from V and 5 from J, leaving 11 bases between them. The CDR3 protein is CAIRPFKNNEQFF. CDR3 bases: TGTGCCATCAGACCGTTTAAGAACAATGAGCAGTTCTTC.

The table lists this clonotype with a few counts. The chain is built from TRBV20-1 and TRBJ2-5, with no clear D. V lost 3 bases, J lost 4 bases, and 12 bases lay in between. Germline CDR1 reads DFQATT; CDR2 reads SNEGSKA (reference sequence). This CDR3 region has 13 residues. The CDR3: CSASATARETQYF. Written as DNA, the CDR3 is TGCAGTGCTAGCGCGACGGCACGAGAGACCCAGTACTTC.

This clonotype has just a few counts. The rearrangement links TRBV28 to TRBJ1-1; no definite D call. The CDR3 is 11 amino acids. Germline CDR1 reads MDHEN; CDR2 reads SYDVKM. V was cut by 6 bases and J by 10 bases, with 12 bases left in between. The CDR3 loop is CASSVKRAAFF. CDR3 bases: TGTGCCAGCAGCGTGAAGCGAGCAGCTTTCTTT. The entire variable domain, with the rest obtained from reference TRBV28 and TRBJ1-1, is as follows: DVKVTQSSRYLVKRTGEKVFLECVQDMDHENMFWYRQDPGLGLRLIYFSYDVKMKEKGDIPEGYSVSREKKERFSLILESASTNQTSMYLCASSVKRAAFFGQGTRLTVV.

This clonotype was counted between two and nine times. V is TRBV7-3 and J is TRBJ2-2; D call uncertain. This CDR3 comprises 12 residues. Deletions cut 1 base from V and 8 bases from J, with 5 bases between. CDR1 and CDR2 from the germline V gene are SGHTA and FQGTGA. The CDR3 protein is CASSLRLGELFF. The CDR3, as DNA: TGTGCCAGCAGCTTAAGATTGGGGGAGCTGTTTTTT.

V gene TRBV29-1 combines with J gene TRBJ1-2; TRBD1 is a possible D gene (5 bases). The CDR3 loop spans 12 amino acids. CDR1 SQVTM and CDR2 ANQGSEA come from the germline V gene. The germline V and J ends were trimmed by 4 bases and 7 bases, with 13 bases remaining between them. CDR3 nucleotide sequence: TGCAGCGTTGTTAGAGGGGATATTGGCTACACCTTC. Its protein product is CSVVRGDIGYTF.

This clonotype was seen a few times. The CDR3 bases are TGCAGCGTTGGAAGGGGGGGGGACACTGAAGCTTTCTTT. Translation: CSVGRGGDTEAFF. J is TRBJ1-1 and V is TRBV29-1; a weak D match, TRBD1 (6 bases). Per germline, CDR1 SQVTM and CDR2 ANQGSEA. The V gene lost 4 bases and the J gene lost 3 bases, with 12 bases spanning the gap. The CDR3 runs 13 residues.

This clonotype was counted many times. The chain has TRBV4-1 and TRBJ1-6, with 7 nucleotides matching TRBD1. CDR3 length: 18 residues. V trimming: 1 base; J trimming: 8 bases; junction bases outside the gene matches: 14. Germline CDR1 and CDR2: MGHRA and YSYEKL. The CDR3 protein is CASSQAGQPGRTHSPLHF. The CDR3 DNA sequence: TGCGCCAGCAGCCAAGCGGGACAGCCCGGACGGACTCATTCACCCCTCCACTTT.

The rearrangement uses TRBV6-1 and TRBJ1-3; no firm D call. The CDR3 is 14 amino acids. Trimming removed 6 bases from V and 5 bases from J, with 14 bases in between. In germline, CDR1 is MNHNS, CDR2 SASEGT. The CDR3 DNA follows: TGTGCCAGCAGGAGCTCAGGTTTAAGAAACACCATATATTTT. It encodes CASRSSGLRNTIYF.